Shown below are 25 T cell receptor beta chains from a single sample sequenced in a study of CXCR3-negative and CXCR3-positive naive CD8 T cells. Each TRB cDNA library was prepared by 5' RACE (with UMI labels). No DNA is given; TCRdb re-called the 5' RACE reads and lists each CDR3 protein once. The table gives about 130,000 distinct CDR3 sequences; the top ten clones make up roughly 0.29% of it. Sequenced input: naive CXCR3- CD8+ T cells from blood. The subset denotes: CD45RO-CCR7+CD27+CD95- naive CD8+ T cells lacking CXCR3 (TNR3-). Receptors were obtained from a human donor in good health. Some clones in this sample may be carry-over from other donors' samples.

The chain employs TRBV5-4 and TRBJ1-4; TCRdb calls TRBD1, which cannot be checked without DNA. The CDR3 length is 14 residues. The germline gives CDR1 SGHNT, CDR2 YYREEE (reference sequence). CDR3 loop: CAISRGTGGEKLFF.

The gene calls are TRBV29-1 and TRBJ2-6; TCRdb lists TRBD1, though no DNA is available to test this call. Germline values: CDR1 SQVTM, CDR2 ANQGSEA. This CDR3 is built from 14 residues. This CDR3 reads CSALQGSGANVLTF.

The genes are TRBV20-1 and TRBJ2-3; the TRBD2 assignment by TCRdb is unverifiable without DNA. The CDR3 runs to 17 residues. In germline, CDR1 is DFQATT, CDR2 SNEGSKA (reference sequence). CDR3 sequence reads: CSARAGGAGINTDTQYF.

The chain has TRBV27 and TRBJ1-5. The CDR3 is 14 amino acids. Germline CDR1 MNHEY, CDR2 SMNVEV (reference sequence). The CDR3 is CASSRAYSNQPQHF.

This chain joins TRBV29-1 and TRBJ1-2. The CDR3 is made up of 14 amino acids. Germline V lookup: CDR1 SQVTM, CDR2 ANQGSEA. The chain's CDR3 is CSVAGEGQNYGYTF. The variable domain in full, with the rest retrieved from reference TRBV29-1 and TRBJ1-2, is SAVISQKPSRDICQRGTSLTIQCQVDSQVTMMFWYRQQPGQSLTLIATANQGSEATYESGFVIDKFPISRPNLTFSTLTVSNMSPEDSSIYLCSVAGEGQNYGYTFGSGTRLTVV.

The chain is built from TRBV20-1 and TRBJ2-3; the TCRdb call, TRBD1, lacks DNA for checking. Germline CDR1 reads DFQATT; CDR2 reads SNEGSKA (reference sequence). The CDR3 totals 15 residues. CDR3 in amino acids: CSARVGGTGTDTQYF.

The gene calls are TRBV6-2 or TRBV6-3 and TRBJ2-1. CDR3 length: 14 amino acids. Germline V gene sequence: CDR1 MNHEY, CDR2 SVGEGT. The CDR3 here is CASRTISRHNEQFF.

J is TRBJ1-1 and V is TRBV4-2; TCRdb outputs TRBD1, but without DNA this stays unchecked. The germline CDR1 and CDR2 sequences are LGHNA and YNFKEQ. CDR3 length: 16 amino acids. The CDR3 protein is CASSQVPGQGATEAFF.

The V and J genes are TRBV20-1 and TRBJ1-1. Germline V gene sequence: CDR1 DFQATT, CDR2 SNEGSKA (reference sequence). CDR3 length: 16 residues. CDR3 region: CSARDGSIVGNTEAFF.

The chain uses TRBV4-3 and TRBJ2-3; TCRdb's D gene call, TRBD2, goes unchecked for lack of DNA. The CDR3 is made up of 18 amino acids. Germline CDR1 LGHNA, CDR2 YSLEER. The CDR3 here is CASSRSVASGTSTDTQYF.

V usage is TRBV29-1 and J usage is TRBJ1-1. CDR1 is SQVTM, CDR2 ANQGSEA, per germline. The CDR3 spans 13 residues. CDR3 amino acids: CSVEILGGTEAFF.

This chain's CDR3 is CASSLAGAGPDTQYF. The chain carries TRBV7-9 and TRBJ2-3; without DNA, the TCRdb call of TRBD2 cannot be checked. This CDR3 has 15 residues. Germline CDR1 reads SEHNR; CDR2 reads FQNEAQ (reference sequence). The full variable domain, its missing parts supplied by reference TRBV7-9 and TRBJ2-3, is DTGVSQNPRHKITKRGQNVTFRCDPISEHNRLYWYRQTLGQGPEFLTYFQNEAQLEKSRLLSDRFSAERPKGSFSTLEIQRTEQGDSAMYLCASSLAGAGPDTQYFGPGTRLTVL.

The V and J genes are TRBV12-3 or TRBV12-4 and TRBJ2-7; TCRdb's assignment of TRBD1 cannot be checked, as there is no DNA. The CDR3 runs 13 residues. The CDR3 loop is CASSLVGAGEQYF.

The V gene is TRBV4-3, the J gene TRBJ2-3; with no DNA, the TCRdb D assignment of TRBD1 cannot be verified. CDR3 length equals 15 residues. From germline, CDR1 is LGHNA and CDR2 YSLEER. The CDR3 reads CASSQVQGMGDTQYF.

The rearrangement uses TRBV15 and TRBJ2-5; the D call of TRBD1 rests on TCRdb alone, since no DNA is present to check it. The CDR3 contains 15 residues. Per the germline V gene, CDR1 is LNHNV and CDR2 is YYDKDF (reference sequence). The CDR3 sequence: CATSRDRNPAETQYF.

The V call is TRBV28, the J call TRBJ2-1. This CDR3 is 12 amino acids long. In germline, CDR1 is MDHEN, CDR2 SYDVKM. CDR3: CASSLYRDEQFF.

The chain recombines TRBV29-1 with TRBJ2-1; the TCRdb call, TRBD2, lacks DNA for checking. The germline V gene has CDR1 SQVTM and CDR2 ANQGSEA. The CDR3 runs 14 residues. The CDR3 reads CSVEEPLVGNEQFF.

J is TRBJ1-2 and V is TRBV28; the D call of TRBD1 rests on TCRdb alone, since no DNA is present to check it. Germline V CDR1 and CDR2: MDHEN, SYDVKM. This CDR3 contains 14 residues. The CDR3 protein is CASSPTGGGNGYTF.

The chain uses TRBV11-2 and TRBJ2-7; TCRdb indicates TRBD2, and absent DNA this call remains unverified. CDR3 length: 15 amino acids. Germline-derived CDR1 and CDR2 are SGHAT and FQNNGV. The CDR3 sequence is CASSLGAGRGYEQYF. The full variable domain, in which reference TRBV11-2 and TRBJ2-7 provide the parts outside the CDR3, is EAGVAQSPRYKIIEKRQSVAFWCNPISGHATLYWYQQILGQGPKLLIQFQNNGVVDDSQLPKDRFSAERLKGVDSTLKIQPAKLEDSAVYLCASSLGAGRGYEQYFGPGTRLTVT.

The chain couples TRBV20-1 to TRBJ1-5. CDR1 is DFQATT and CDR2 is SNEGSKA in the germline V gene (reference sequence). CDR3 length: 14 amino acids. The CDR3 loop reads CSARVGASNQPQHF.

V usage is TRBV7-2 and J usage is TRBJ2-7; TCRdb's D call of TRBD1 is untestable without DNA. CDR1 SGHTA and CDR2 FQGNSA come from the germline V gene. The CDR3 covers 14 residues. The CDR3 sequence: CASSLAGGHNEQYF.

The chain employs TRBV3-1 and TRBJ2-3; the D call of TRBD1 rests on TCRdb alone, since no DNA is present to check it. This CDR3 region has 15 residues. The germline V gene encodes CDR1 LGHDT and CDR2 YNNKEL (reference sequence). Here the CDR3 reads CASSQDGGATDTQYF.

This chain uses TRBV29-1 with TRBJ2-7; TCRdb names TRBD2, which stays unverified in the absence of DNA. The CDR3 is 13 residues long. Germline-derived CDR1 and CDR2 are SQVTM and ANQGSEA. CDR3 region: CSVVWPTLNEQYF.

The chain couples TRBV4-3 to TRBJ2-1. This CDR3 has 13 residues. Germline V gene lookup returns CDR1 LGHNA and CDR2 YSLEER. The CDR3 sequence is CASSQGSHNEQFF.

This rearrangement joins TRBV5-1 to TRBJ2-2; TCRdb returns TRBD2, unconfirmable since there is no DNA. There are 16 residues in the CDR3. Germline V lookup: CDR1 SGHRS, CDR2 YFSETQ. CDR3 sequence: CASSSPSGSYTGELFF.